This TCR beta chain emerged from a study of cytomegalovirus exposure and HLA in healthy donors. Across the whole study: Among over 350 genotyped donors, approximately 80% fell in the Caucasian-associated ancestry cluster. Study-level points and caveats: Another analysis was done later, and it associated roughly 15,000 TCR beta sequences with HLA alleles at 0.05 false discovery rate. In vitro, a few CMV-associated chains proved specific for CMV antigens.

As regards this clone: What it binds is not known.

With 3 bases removed from V and 6 bases from J, the gap between germline ends came to 14 bases. CDR3 size: 14 residues. Germline values: CDR1 SGHTA, CDR2 FQGNSA. The primer mix had 60 Vbeta and 13 Jbeta primers. Assay: immunoSEQ multiplex PCR; the TCRdb copy retains only in-frame clones and omits some. The table shows 95,000 to 110,000 clones, with over 60% occurring only once. Sequenced input: PBMCs. This sequence originates from a woman aged 18-30 years in good health and CMV-seropositive. V is TRBV7-2 and J is TRBJ2-5; the D gene is possibly TRBD1 (6 bases). CDR3 protein: CASSFSGVWKTQYF. CDR3 DNA sequence: TGTGCCAGCAGCTTTTCAGGGGTTTGGAAGACCCAGTACTTC. The full variable domain, rest sourced from reference TRBV7-2 and TRBJ2-5, is GAGVSQSPSNKVTEKGKDVELRCDPISGHTALYWYRQSLGQGLEFLIYFQGNSAPDKSGLPSDRFSAERTGGSVSTLTIQRTQQEDSAVYLCASSFSGVWKTQYFGPGTRLLVL.